This T cell receptor beta chain appears in the sequencing data of a study of shared clonotypes between healthy human individuals. About the research overall: The donor pool was made up of two women and a few men aged 18 to 49.

Findings and limits, study-wide: Owing to a small donor count, the genetic and exposure-history diversity represented was limited. Naive subsets generally had larger estimated richness than memory subsets.

Generated by immunoSEQ multiplex PCR, the TCRdb table keeps only in-frame clones and is missing some. The table shows more than 2 million clones, with around 93% occurring only once. Naive-designated CD8 cells lacked CD45RO, were positively enriched for CCR7, and omitted terminally differentiated effector memory CD45RA+ cells. Free of recent acute infections or vaccinations, the donors were healthy HIV-negative adults. Germline lookup yields CDR1 SQVTM and CDR2 ANQGSEA. V lost 8 bases to trimming and J lost 5 bases, with 19 bases between them. This CDR3 spans 13 amino acids. With respect to this clone: Its antigen is undetermined.

The TCR comes from a man aged 18-30 years in good health. Some clones in this sample may be carry-over from other donors' samples. The chain employs TRBV29-1 and TRBJ2-7; D possibly corresponds to TRBD2 (6 bases). The source material was naive CD8+ T cells from PBMCs. The CDR3 nucleotides are TGCAGCACTTACGGGGGAGAGGGCAACGAGCAGTACTTC. Its translation: CSTYGGEGNEQYF.